This T cell receptor (beta chain) was observed in a study of blood T cell repertoires in COVID-19. Study information: The United States, Italy and Spain were the sources of the acute and convalescent COVID-19 samples. PBMCs, B-cell-depleted T cells, or T cells provided the cDNA or gDNA that made up the material.

As originally analysed: Scientists estimated how many nucleated cells there were by amplifying reference gene primers. Generated by immunoSEQ multiplex PCR, the TCRdb table keeps only in-frame clones and is missing some. V and J calls and clone size are given by that table; D and trimming were obtained from the DNA. Seen here are 200,000 to 250,000 clones, roughly 84% observed once, and the top ten hold 3.5% to 4%. The CDR3 runs to 19 residues. The J segment lost 0 bases and the V segment lost 2 bases, leaving 10 bases of the junction unmatched. The germline V gene encodes CDR1 KGHDR and CDR2 SFDVKD.

The chain links TRBV24-1 to TRBJ2-1, with 9 bases aligning to TRBD2. Sequencing was carried out using peripheral blood. The source is an elderly woman with acute or convalescent COVID-19. CDR3 residues: CATSDSRLAALSSYNEQFF. Here the CDR3 DNA reads TGTGCCACCAGTGATTCCCGACTAGCGGCGTTGAGCTCCTACAATGAGCAGTTCTTC.